These 25 T cell receptor beta chains originate from one sample sequenced in a study of OX40 agonist ivuxolimab in advanced cancers. TCRdb keeps only in-frame clones here, not all; method: immunoSEQ multiplex PCR. In the table there are about 53,000 clones, about four fifths of which are singletons. The sample consisted of CD4+ or CD8+ T cells sorted from blood, taken in a trial of the OX40 agonist ivuxolimab. These TCRs come from an adult with an advanced solid tumor such as melanoma, head and neck, liver or kidney cancer.

The chain carries TRBV2 and TRBJ1-5; 8 nucleotides align to TRBD1. The CDR3 contains 16 residues. Germline trimming cut 4 bases from V and 1 base from J; bases unmatched to any gene: 6. Germline V gives CDR1 SNHLY, CDR2 FYNNEI. DNA of the CDR3: TGTGCCAGCAGTGGTACAGGGGGATTCAGCAATCAGCCCCAGCATTTT. Its translation: CASSGTGGFSNQPQHF.

The CDR3, as DNA: TGTGCCAGCAGTTTATTTGGAGGTGGGGCCAAAAACATTCAGTACTTC. Translated: CASSLFGGGAKNIQYF. The chain links TRBV27 to TRBJ2-4; D possibly corresponds to TRBD2 (5 bases). V dropped 1 base and J dropped 1 base, with 11 bases sitting between them. Germline values: CDR1 MNHEY, CDR2 SMNVEV (reference sequence). The length of the CDR3 is 16 residues.

This chain links TRBV7-6 with TRBJ2-2; D gene ambiguous. V dropped 3 bases and J dropped 6 bases, with 11 bases sitting between them. This CDR3 spans 14 amino acids. The V gene's germline CDR1 is SGHVS and CDR2 FNYEAQ. CDR3 nucleotides: TGTGCCAGCAGCTTGGACCCTAATGCCGGGGAGCTGTTTTTT. Translating gives CASSLDPNAGELFF. The complete variable domain, with remaining parts taken from reference TRBV7-6 and TRBJ2-2, reads GAGVSQSPRYKVTKRGQDVALRCDPISGHVSLYWYRQALGQGPEFLTYFNYEAQQDKSGLPNDRFSAERPEGSISTLTIQRTEQRDSAMYRCASSLDPNAGELFFGEGSRLTVL.

This clone was seen a handful of times. The rearrangement links TRBV13 to TRBJ1-1; a weak D match, TRBD1 (5 bases). Trimming cost V 2 bases and J 1 base, with 11 bases left between them. Germline values: CDR1 PRHDT, CDR2 FYEKMQ (reference sequence). The CDR3 extends over 15 amino acids. CDR3: CASSLLFGGNTEAFF. The CDR3 DNA sequence: TGTGCCAGCAGCTTACTGTTTGGGGGGAACACTGAAGCTTTCTTT.

This chain joins TRBV19 and TRBJ2-3, with 8 bases matching TRBD2. V lost 4 bases and J lost 0; bases outside the gene matches: 18. Germline lookup yields CDR1 LNHDA and CDR2 SQIVND (reference sequence). This CDR3 has 20 amino acids. The DNA of the CDR3 is TGTGCCAGTAGTACCTCTCTCAGCAGCGGGAGACGTTCTAGCACAGATACGCAGTATTTT. This translates into CASSTSLSSGRRSSTDTQYF.

This clone has just one count. The V call is TRBV19, the J call TRBJ2-5, with a possible D match to TRBD2 (6 bases). V was trimmed by 5 bases and J by 1 base, leaving 11 bases between them. The germline V gene encodes CDR1 LNHDA and CDR2 SQIVND (reference sequence). The CDR3 spans 14 residues. The CDR3 nucleotides read TGTGCCAGTAGTCCGGGGACTTCCCAAGAGACCCAGTACTTC. This gives the protein CASSPGTSQETQYF.

The J gene is TRBJ2-6, the V gene TRBV9; D is tentatively TRBD1 or TRBD2 (5 bases each). The CDR3 spans 15 residues. Germline values: CDR1 SGDLS, CDR2 YYNGEE. V shed 6 bases and J shed 4 bases, with 14 bases lying between them. CDR3 nucleotide sequence: TGTGCCAGCATGGGGACGTTTGGCGGGGCCAACGTCCTGACTTTC. Protein sequence: CASMGTFGGANVLTF.

The chain has TRBV19 and TRBJ1-6; the D gene is possibly TRBD1 (5 bases). V was shortened by 7 bases and J by 5 bases, with 9 bases between the two germline ends. CDR3 length: 13 residues. Germline CDR1 reads LNHDA; CDR2 reads SQIVND (reference sequence). The CDR3 region has the DNA TGTGCCAGTAACGGACAACATAATTCACCCCTCCACTTT. It codes for CASNGQHNSPLHF.

The chain employs TRBV6-5 and TRBJ2-7; perhaps D is TRBD1 or TRBD2 (5 bases each). Trimming stripped 8 bases from V and 0 bases from J, with 11 bases between. The CDR3 is 13 amino acids. CDR1 and CDR2 from the germline V gene are MNHEY and SVGAGI. CDR3 amino acids: CASWGRTSYEQYF. CDR3 nucleotides: TGTGCCAGCTGGGGACGAACCTCCTACGAGCAGTACTTC.

This chain links TRBV7-2 with TRBJ2-7; 7 bases are a match to TRBD2. V gave up 4 bases and J gave up 1 base; unmatched junction bases: 7. Germline-derived CDR1 and CDR2 are SGHTA and FQGNSA. CDR3 length equals 15 residues. The CDR3 sequence is CASSSGLVYSYEQYF. CDR3 sequence (DNA): TGTGCCAGCAGCTCTGGACTAGTCTATTCCTACGAGCAGTACTTC. Drawing the rest from reference TRBV7-2 and TRBJ2-7, the complete variable domain is GAGVSQSPSNKVTEKGKDVELRCDPISGHTALYWYRQSLGQGLEFLIYFQGNSAPDKSGLPSDRFSAERTGGSVSTLTIQRTQQEDSAVYLCASSSGLVYSYEQYFGPGTRLTVT.

This rearrangement joins TRBV7-2 to TRBJ2-7; D possibly corresponds to TRBD2 (6 bases). V lost 5 bases and J lost 5, with 22 bases in between. The germline V gene has CDR1 SGHTA and CDR2 FQGNSA. The CDR3 is 16 amino acids. CDR3 in amino acids: CASSLLVGLARNEQYF. The CDR3 nucleotides read TGTGCCAGCAGCCTACTGGTCGGGCTAGCGCGGAACGAGCAGTACTTC.

The chain carries TRBV11-3 and TRBJ2-1; 7 nucleotides agree with TRBD1. The V and J ends lost 8 bases and 6 bases, in that order; junction bases with no gene match: 10. The CDR3 consists of 14 residues. Germline CDR1 SGHNT, CDR2 YENEEA. This chain's CDR3 is CASSSDRDSNEQFF. CDR3 DNA: TGTGCCAGCTCTTCAGACCGGGACAGCAATGAGCAGTTCTTC.

Within the sample, this clone is medium-sized. The chain has TRBV10-1 and TRBJ2-1; D is perhaps TRBD1 (6 bases). The V end lost 4 bases, the J end lost 10 bases, and 17 bases lay between the germline ends. This CDR3 is 14 amino acids long. Looked up from germline, CDR1 is WNHNN and CDR2 is SYGVQD (reference sequence). DNA of the CDR3: TGCGCCAGCAGTGTACTACCAGGGGCGAGGGAGCAGTTCTTC. This gives the protein CASSVLPGAREQFF.

The rearrangement links TRBV29-1 to TRBJ2-1; 7 bases are a match to TRBD2. CDR1 SQVTM and CDR2 ANQGSEA come from the germline V gene. Germline trimming cut 3 bases from V and 8 bases from J; bases unmatched to any gene: 19. CDR3 length equals 17 residues. CDR3 region: CSVDRRAASGRDYEQFF. CDR3 bases: TGCAGCGTTGATCGTAGGGCGGCTAGCGGCCGAGACTATGAGCAGTTCTTC.

This chain links TRBV7-9 with TRBJ1-1; D not certain. The V gene's germline CDR1 is SEHNR and CDR2 FQNEAQ (reference sequence). The V end was cut by 5 bases, the J end by 0 bases, with 7 bases between. CDR3 length: 13 amino acids. The CDR3 sequence: CASSATVNTEAFF. CDR3 DNA sequence: TGTGCCAGCAGCGCGACGGTGAACACTGAAGCTTTCTTT.

CDR3 in amino acids: CASSENRGEETQYF. Here the CDR3 DNA reads TGTGCCAGCAGCGAAAACCGGGGGGAAGAGACCCAGTACTTC. The gene calls are TRBV11-1 and TRBJ2-5; 7 bases align to TRBD2. Germline V gene data show CDR1 as SGHAT and CDR2 as FQDESV (reference sequence). This CDR3 comprises 14 residues. V was pared by 5 bases and J by 3 bases, with 6 bases of the junction left unmatched.

This clone showed up just a few times. This chain connects TRBV19 to TRBJ1-1, with 8 nucleotides matching TRBD1. V gave up 5 bases and J gave up 2 bases; unmatched junction bases: 13. The CDR3 has 17 amino acids. Germline V CDR1 and CDR2: LNHDA, SQIVND (reference sequence). CDR3 sequence (DNA): TGTGCCAGTAGTCTAATCTCCCTGACAGGGGCTAACACTGAAGCTTTCTTT. Translation gives CASSLISLTGANTEAFF. The whole variable domain, remainder taken from reference TRBV19 and TRBJ1-1, is DGGITQSPKYLFRKEGQNVTLSCEQNLNHDAMYWYRQDPGQGLRLIYYSQIVNDFQKGDIAEGYSVSREKKESFPLTVTSAQKNPTAFYLCASSLISLTGANTEAFFGQGTRLTVV.

This clone turned up a few times. The V and J genes are TRBV5-4 and TRBJ2-5; D gene unclear. There are 15 residues in the CDR3. Trimming removed 0 bases from V and 2 bases from J, with 11 bases in between. Germline V gene sequence: CDR1 SGHNT, CDR2 YYREEE (reference sequence). CDR3 amino acids: CASSLGTLVQETQYF. The DNA for the CDR3 is TGTGCCAGCAGCTTGGGGACCCTCGTTCAAGAGACCCAGTACTTC.

CDR3 coding DNA: TGCGCCAGCAGCCAAGACTGGCCAGGGGGTTCCTACGAGCAGTACTTC. Translation gives CASSQDWPGGSYEQYF. This chain links TRBV4-3 with TRBJ2-5, with 7 bases aligning to TRBD1. The end of the DNA aligns better with TRBJ2-7, so the J call may be wrong. There are 16 residues in the CDR3. The V gene's germline CDR1 is LGHNA and CDR2 YSLEER.

The chain links TRBV2 to TRBJ1-3; maybe TRBD1 (5 bases). The CDR3 totals 19 residues. Trimming shortened V by 2 bases and J by 0 bases, and 20 bases separated the two germline ends. The germline V gene has CDR1 SNHLY and CDR2 FYNNEI. The CDR3 nucleotides are TGTGCCAGCAGTGAACCAGGGCAGGGATCTATCCCCTCTGGAAACACCATATATTTT. This gives the protein CASSEPGQGSIPSGNTIYF.

The DNA of the CDR3 is TGTGCCAGCAGTCGATGGGACAGGGGCTCCTACGAGCAGTACTTC. Protein product: CASSRWDRGSYEQYF. The chain couples TRBV28 to TRBJ2-7, with 10 bases matching TRBD1. The V segment lost 5 bases and the J segment 0 bases; nucleotides outside the gene matches: 4. From germline, CDR1 is MDHEN and CDR2 SYDVKM. This CDR3 contains 15 residues.

This rearrangement joins TRBV6-1 to TRBJ1-1; possibly TRBD1 for D (6 bases). V lost 6 bases and J 4 bases, leaving 15 bases between the germline ends. CDR3 length: 14 residues. Germline lookup yields CDR1 MNHNS and CDR2 SASEGT. The CDR3 nucleotides read TGTGCCAGCAGACAACAGGGAGGACTCACTGAAGCTTTCTTT. Protein product: CASRQQGGLTEAFF.

This chain links TRBV6-1 with TRBJ2-7, with 10 bases matching TRBD2. This CDR3 region has 15 residues. After removal of 7 bases from V and 3 bases from J, the junction contained 9 bases not matched to a gene. Per the germline V gene, CDR1 is MNHNS and CDR2 is SASEGT. CDR3 in DNA: TGTGCCAGCAACCGAGAACTAGCGGGATACTACGAGCAGTACTTC. Encoded protein: CASNRELAGYYEQYF.

J is TRBJ2-3 and V is TRBV5-4; 7 nucleotides agree with TRBD2. The CDR3 is made up of 15 amino acids. Germline lookup yields CDR1 SGHNT and CDR2 YYREEE (reference sequence). V was pared by 4 bases and J by 0 bases, with 5 bases of the junction left unmatched. The CDR3 DNA reads TGTGCCAGCAGCCGAAGCGGGGCTAGCACAGATACGCAGTATTTT. Residues: CASSRSGASTDTQYF.

This clone was observed a single time. The chain employs TRBV10-3 and TRBJ2-5; D ambiguous. Trimming cost V 4 bases and J 0 bases, with 6 bases left between them. Germline CDR1 is ENHRY and CDR2 is SYGVKD. This CDR3 is built from 13 residues. CDR3 in amino acids: CAISAGDQETQYF. CDR3 nucleotide sequence: TGTGCCATCAGTGCCGGTGACCAAGAGACCCAGTACTTC.